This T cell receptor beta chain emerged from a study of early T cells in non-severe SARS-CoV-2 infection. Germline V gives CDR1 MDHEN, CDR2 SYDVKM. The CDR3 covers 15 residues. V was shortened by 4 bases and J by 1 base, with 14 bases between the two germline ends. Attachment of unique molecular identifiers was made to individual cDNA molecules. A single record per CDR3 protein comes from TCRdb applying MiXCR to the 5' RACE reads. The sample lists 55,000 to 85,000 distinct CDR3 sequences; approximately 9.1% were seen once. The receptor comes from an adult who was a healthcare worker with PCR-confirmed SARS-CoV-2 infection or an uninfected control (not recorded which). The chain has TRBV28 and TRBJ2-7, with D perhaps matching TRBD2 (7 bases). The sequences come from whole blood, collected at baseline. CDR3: CASSSGASGSYEQYF. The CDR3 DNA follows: TGTGCCAGCAGTTCGGGGGCTAGCGGATCCTACGAGCAGTACTTC.